Below, 27 T cell receptor beta chains from the same sample are listed, as sequenced in a study of prognosis after radiotherapy for stage I lung cancer. The authors amplified TCR beta CDR3 from genomic DNA using two-round multiplex PCR. The first round of PCR was done with primers that matched each TRBV and TRBJ gene. TCRdb re-analysed the multiplex PCR reads in MiXCR, keeping a single row per CDR3 protein. There are approximately 51,000 distinct CDR3 sequences in the sample; about 32% occur only once, and roughly 10% lies in the top ten. Sequencing used PBMCs, obtained before or after stereotactic body radiation therapy (not recorded which). The receptors stem from a donor of 50 years or more with non-small cell lung cancer.

In this sample, this clonotype turned up many times. J is TRBJ2-1 and V is TRBV6-2 or TRBV6-3; no firm D call. V shed 6 bases and J shed 8 bases, with 20 bases lying between them. Germline loops: CDR1 MNHEY, CDR2 SVGEGT. The CDR3 spans 15 residues. The CDR3 sequence: CASSSPRRSRYEQFF. The CDR3 DNA follows: TGTGCCAGCAGCTCCCCCCGCCGGTCTAGGTATGAGCAGTTCTTC.

This clonotype was seen repeatedly, ten times or more. The chain links TRBV7-2 to TRBJ1-1; D gene uncertain. From germline, CDR1 is SGHTA and CDR2 FQGNSA. V was shortened by 1 base and J by 11 bases, with 11 bases between the two germline ends. This CDR3 is built from 12 residues. CDR3 sequence: CASSLDSSRAFF. DNA of the CDR3: TGTGCCAGCAGCTTAGACTCCAGCAGGGCTTTCTTT.

This clonotype came up many times. The V call is TRBV18, the J call TRBJ1-4, with a weak D call TRBD1 (6 bases). Trimming took 4 bases from V and 0 from J, leaving 12 bases between them. The V gene's germline CDR1 is KGHSH and CDR2 LQKENI. CDR3 length: 16 residues. The CDR3: CASSLGQPATNEKLFF. CDR3 DNA sequence: TGTGCCAGCTCACTTGGACAGCCTGCAACTAATGAAAAACTGTTTTTT.

As regards this clonotype: A much larger clone differs from this one at a single base, so this may be a read error. The chain has TRBV10-3 and TRBJ2-7; no clear D. Trimming shortened V by 3 bases and J by 5 bases, and 11 bases separated the two germline ends. Germline V gene data show CDR1 as ENHRY and CDR2 as SYGVKD. The CDR3 runs 13 residues. The CDR3 bases are TGTGCCATCAGTGATTCCGCCCCCAACGAGCAGTACTTC. Translated: CAISDSAPNEQYF.

On this clonotype: This clone may be a read error of a much larger clone one base away. The CDR3 loop is CASSLNSVNTEAFF. In DNA, the CDR3 is TGCGCCAGCAGCTTGAACAGCGTAAACACTGAAGCTTTCTTT. The V and J genes are TRBV5-1 and TRBJ1-1, with D uncertain. The CDR3 runs 14 residues. Trimming took off 1 base at V and 2 bases at J, with 9 bases between the two ends. Germline values: CDR1 SGHRS, CDR2 YFSETQ. Together with reference TRBV5-1 and TRBJ1-1, the CDR3 gives the full variable domain: KAGVTQTPRYLIKTRGQQVTLSCSPISGHRSVSWYQQTPGQGLQFLFEYFSETQRNKGNFPGRFSGRQFSNSRSEMNVSTLELGDSALYLCASSLNSVNTEAFFGQGTRLTVV.

This clonotype has ten or more counts. J is TRBJ2-6 and V is TRBV5-5; no firm D call. Between the trimmed V and J ends, which lost 2 bases and 5 bases, there was a span of 20 bases. In germline, CDR1 is SGHKS, CDR2 YYEKEE (reference sequence). There are 18 residues in the CDR3. The CDR3 nucleotides read TGTGCCAGCAGCTTTTGGGCTCAACAGACCGTTCGGGCCAACGTCCTGACTTTC. The encoded protein is CASSFWAQQTVRANVLTF.

This clonotype was picked up many times. The chain is built from TRBV11-2 and TRBJ1-2, with a tentative D call TRBD1 (6 bases). The V gene's germline CDR1 is SGHAT and CDR2 FQNNGV. V lost 2 bases and J 8 bases, leaving 12 bases between the germline ends. The CDR3 contains 13 residues. The chain's CDR3 is CASSLPGGPGYTF. CDR3 nucleotide sequence: TGTGCCAGCAGCTTACCGGGGGGCCCAGGCTACACCTTC. The full variable domain, completed using reference TRBV11-2 and TRBJ1-2, is EAGVAQSPRYKIIEKRQSVAFWCNPISGHATLYWYQQILGQGPKLLIQFQNNGVVDDSQLPKDRFSAERLKGVDSTLKIQPAKLEDSAVYLCASSLPGGPGYTFGSGTRLTVV.

The sample holds many counts of this clonotype. The chain has TRBV7-2 and TRBJ1-5; the match to TRBD1 covers 8 bases. The J segment lost 2 bases and the V segment lost 3 bases, leaving 9 bases of the junction unmatched. Germline V lookup: CDR1 SGHTA, CDR2 FQGNSA. The CDR3 runs 17 residues. CDR3 in DNA: TGTGCCAGCAGCTTCAGGACAGGGAGTCCCGGCAATCAGCCCCAGCATTTT. Its protein product is CASSFRTGSPGNQPQHF.

The table lists this clonotype with many counts. The chain has TRBV24-1 and TRBJ2-7; D possibly matches TRBD1 or TRBD2 (5 bases each). The CDR3 is 14 amino acids. V shed 3 bases and J shed 2 bases, with 10 bases lying between them. CDR1 and CDR2 from the germline V gene are KGHDR and SFDVKD. CDR3 in amino acids: CATSDGDGAYEQYF. The CDR3 DNA follows: TGTGCCACCAGTGATGGGGACGGAGCCTACGAGCAGTACTTC.

This clonotype was found many times. The chain combines TRBV10-3 with TRBJ1-1; TRBD1 agrees at 7 bases. The CDR3 is made up of 12 amino acids. Trimming took 6 bases from V and 4 from J; bases not matched to a gene: 2. CDR1 and CDR2 from the germline V gene are ENHRY and SYGVKD. CDR3 nucleotide sequence: TGTGCCATCAGAGACAGGGTCACTGAAGCTTTCTTT. Its protein product is CAIRDRVTEAFF.

This clonotype was observed many times. The chain is built from TRBV5-1 and TRBJ2-5, with 12 bases fitting TRBD2. Germline CDR1 reads SGHRS; CDR2 reads YFSETQ. This CDR3 contains 15 residues. J gave up 4 bases and V 4 bases, and 5 bases lay outside the gene matches. In DNA, the CDR3 is TGCGCCAGCAGCCCCGGACTAGCGGGGCCAGAGACCCAGTACTTC. It specifies CASSPGLAGPETQYF.

This clonotype has a count of ten or more. The rearrangement links TRBV20-1 to TRBJ2-7; 16 bases line up with TRBD2. J was trimmed by 7 bases and V by 2 bases; bases with no gene match: 14. Per germline, CDR1 DFQATT and CDR2 SNEGSKA (reference sequence). The CDR3 loop spans 18 amino acids. The DNA of the CDR3 is TGCAGTGCTAGATCACCGGGACTAGCGGGAGGGCAAACGGGGGAGCAGTACTTC. It specifies CSARSPGLAGGQTGEQYF.

At least ten counts were recorded for this clonotype. The chain uses TRBV7-9 and TRBJ2-1; 11 bases are shared with TRBD2. Germline-derived CDR1 and CDR2 are SEHNR and FQNEAQ (reference sequence). The CDR3 has 22 residues. Trimming at V came to 4 bases and at J to 3 bases, leaving 23 bases not matched to a gene. In DNA form, the CDR3 reads TGTGCCAGCAGCTCATCACTCGTCCCCCTTACTCCGGGACTAGCGGTCTACAATGAGCAGTTCTTC. This translates into CASSSSLVPLTPGLAVYNEQFF.

This clonotype was detected ten times or more. The rearrangement links TRBV19 to TRBJ2-3; TRBD2 agrees at 13 bases. The CDR3 totals 18 residues. Germline V gives CDR1 LNHDA, CDR2 SQIVND (reference sequence). V lost 5 bases to trimming and J lost 4 bases; unmatched junction nucleotides: 12. Written as DNA, the CDR3 is TGTGCCAGTAGTTTCGGGGCACCGGGACTAGCGGGATCAGATACGCAGTATTTT. Protein product: CASSFGAPGLAGSDTQYF.

With regard to this clonotype: This clone may be a read error of a much larger clone one base away. The J gene is TRBJ2-1, the V gene TRBV5-5; D is unclear. The last part of the DNA fits TRBJ2-5 better; the J call may be wrong. The CDR3 covers 15 residues. The germline CDR1 and CDR2 sequences are SGHKS and YYEKEE (reference sequence). CDR3 in amino acids: CASSLMSQPQDTQYF. The CDR3, as DNA: TGTGCCAGCAGCTTAATGAGCCAGCCCCAAGATACCCAGTACTTC.

Notes on this clonotype: Without the conserved terminal phenylalanine or tryptophan, this CDR3 likely stems from a read error. The chain joins TRBV11-1 to TRBJ2-1; no clear D. Germline assignment: CDR1 SGHAT and CDR2 FQDESV (reference sequence). The CDR3 covers 15 residues. V lost 3 bases to trimming and J lost 7 bases, with 16 bases between them. CDR3: CASSFSPGRGNEQFS. The CDR3 DNA sequence: TGTGCCAGCAGCTTCTCACCCGGGCGAGGTAATGAGCAGTTCTCA.

This clonotype was seen many times. The rearrangement uses TRBV19 and TRBJ2-6, with D possibly matching TRBD1 (6 bases). The CDR3 loop spans 17 amino acids. Germline CDR1 reads LNHDA; CDR2 reads SQIVND (reference sequence). The germline V and J ends were trimmed by 3 bases and 4 bases, with 16 bases remaining between them. CDR3: CASSIVTGQRGANVLTF. The DNA for the CDR3 is TGTGCCAGTAGTATCGTAACCGGACAGAGAGGGGCCAACGTCCTGACTTTC. The variable domain in full, with the rest retrieved from reference TRBV19 and TRBJ2-6, is DGGITQSPKYLFRKEGQNVTLSCEQNLNHDAMYWYRQDPGQGLRLIYYSQIVNDFQKGDIAEGYSVSREKKESFPLTVTSAQKNPTAFYLCASSIVTGQRGANVLTFGAGSRLTVL.

The J gene is TRBJ2-2, the V gene TRBV5-1; a possible D gene is TRBD1 (6 bases). CDR1 is SGHRS and CDR2 is YFSETQ in the germline V gene. Trimming shortened V by 4 bases and J by 6 bases, and 13 bases separated the two germline ends. This CDR3 is 14 amino acids long. CDR3 bases: TGCGCCAGCAGCGGGCAGCCAGGGGCCGGGGAGCTGTTTTTT. The encoded protein is CASSGQPGAGELFF.

This clonotype was recorded many times. The chain is built from TRBV6-9 and TRBJ1-2; unclear D gene. CDR1 and CDR2 (germline): MNHGY, SVAAGI. V lost 5 bases and J 8 bases, leaving 18 bases between the germline ends. The CDR3 covers 14 residues. The DNA for the CDR3 is TGTGCCAGCAGTCCTAGGACGGACGCGGGGGGCTACACCTTC. Its protein is CASSPRTDAGGYTF.

The chain combines TRBV30 with TRBJ1-2; D is unresolved. This CDR3 comprises 14 residues. Per germline, CDR1 GTSNPN and CDR2 SVGIG (reference sequence). V lost 0 bases to trimming and J lost 7 bases, with 15 bases between them. The CDR3 loop is CAWSVREERSGYTF. In nucleotides, the CDR3 is TGTGCCTGGAGTGTACGGGAGGAGCGCAGTGGCTACACCTTC.

The chain joins TRBV24-1 to TRBJ2-7; the match to TRBD2 covers 11 bases. The CDR3 covers 14 residues. The germline CDR1 and CDR2 sequences are KGHDR and SFDVKD. V dropped 10 bases and J dropped 4; count of bases not matched to a gene: 8. CDR3 protein: CATIDSSGRYEQYF. Here the CDR3 DNA reads TGTGCCACTATTGATTCTAGCGGGAGGTACGAGCAGTACTTC.

The V call is TRBV12-3 or TRBV12-4, the J call TRBJ2-2, with TRBD1 as a possible D gene (5 bases). Trimming took off 3 bases at V and 5 bases at J, with 16 bases between the two ends. This CDR3 region has 16 residues. CDR3 loop: CASSFLGPTRTGELFF. The CDR3 bases are TGTGCCAGCAGTTTTCTGGGGCCCACGAGGACCGGGGAGCTGTTTTTT.

Concerning this clonotype itself: This may come from a read error, since a much larger clone is one base off. The chain employs TRBV7-9 and TRBJ2-3; D ambiguous. Germline CDR1 and CDR2: SEHNR and FQNEAQ (reference sequence). Trimming took off 5 bases at V and 4 bases at J, with 13 bases between the two ends. The CDR3 is 14 residues long. CDR3: CASSPVAPSDTQYF. The CDR3 coding sequence is TGTGCCAGCAGCCCGGTGGCTCCCTCAGATACGCAGTATTTT.

This clonotype was recorded many times. This chain connects TRBV4-1 to TRBJ2-7; D may be TRBD2 (5 bases). Germline V CDR1 and CDR2: MGHRA, YSYEKL. The CDR3 is made up of 16 amino acids. Trimming took 3 bases from V and 7 from J, leaving 22 bases between them. The CDR3, as DNA: TGCGCCAGCAGCCAGGCGTGGACTGGCTCTCTGTGGGAGCAGTACTTC. Translating it yields CASSQAWTGSLWEQYF.

This clonotype was seen ten or more times. The rearrangement joins TRBV6-1 to TRBJ2-7; weak D call: TRBD2 (6 bases). The CDR3 sequence is 14 residues long. Trimming shortened V by 6 bases and J by 3 bases, and 15 bases separated the two germline ends. Germline assignment: CDR1 MNHNS and CDR2 SASEGT. The CDR3: CASRGPGLFYEQYF. CDR3 DNA sequence: TGTGCCAGCAGGGGACCGGGACTGTTCTACGAGCAGTACTTC.

There are many counts of this clonotype. V usage is TRBV7-2 and J usage is TRBJ2-7; no clear D gene. V lost 4 bases and J lost 3, with 7 bases in between. The CDR3 has 12 residues. CDR1 is SGHTA and CDR2 is FQGNSA in the germline V gene. Here the CDR3 DNA reads TGTGCCAGCAGCTCCGACGGCTACGAGCAGTACTTC. Protein sequence: CASSSDGYEQYF.

This clonotype came up a few times. This may come from a read error, since a much larger clone is one base off. This chain uses TRBV28 with TRBJ2-1; 10 positions match TRBD2. J gave up 5 bases and V 6 bases, and 7 bases lay outside the gene matches. The CDR3 length is 15 residues. CDR1 and CDR2 (germline): MDHEN, SYDVKM. The CDR3 protein is CASSTTSGANNEQFF. The CDR3 DNA follows: TGTGCCAGCAGCACAACTAGCGGGGCCAACAATGAGCAGTTCTTC.